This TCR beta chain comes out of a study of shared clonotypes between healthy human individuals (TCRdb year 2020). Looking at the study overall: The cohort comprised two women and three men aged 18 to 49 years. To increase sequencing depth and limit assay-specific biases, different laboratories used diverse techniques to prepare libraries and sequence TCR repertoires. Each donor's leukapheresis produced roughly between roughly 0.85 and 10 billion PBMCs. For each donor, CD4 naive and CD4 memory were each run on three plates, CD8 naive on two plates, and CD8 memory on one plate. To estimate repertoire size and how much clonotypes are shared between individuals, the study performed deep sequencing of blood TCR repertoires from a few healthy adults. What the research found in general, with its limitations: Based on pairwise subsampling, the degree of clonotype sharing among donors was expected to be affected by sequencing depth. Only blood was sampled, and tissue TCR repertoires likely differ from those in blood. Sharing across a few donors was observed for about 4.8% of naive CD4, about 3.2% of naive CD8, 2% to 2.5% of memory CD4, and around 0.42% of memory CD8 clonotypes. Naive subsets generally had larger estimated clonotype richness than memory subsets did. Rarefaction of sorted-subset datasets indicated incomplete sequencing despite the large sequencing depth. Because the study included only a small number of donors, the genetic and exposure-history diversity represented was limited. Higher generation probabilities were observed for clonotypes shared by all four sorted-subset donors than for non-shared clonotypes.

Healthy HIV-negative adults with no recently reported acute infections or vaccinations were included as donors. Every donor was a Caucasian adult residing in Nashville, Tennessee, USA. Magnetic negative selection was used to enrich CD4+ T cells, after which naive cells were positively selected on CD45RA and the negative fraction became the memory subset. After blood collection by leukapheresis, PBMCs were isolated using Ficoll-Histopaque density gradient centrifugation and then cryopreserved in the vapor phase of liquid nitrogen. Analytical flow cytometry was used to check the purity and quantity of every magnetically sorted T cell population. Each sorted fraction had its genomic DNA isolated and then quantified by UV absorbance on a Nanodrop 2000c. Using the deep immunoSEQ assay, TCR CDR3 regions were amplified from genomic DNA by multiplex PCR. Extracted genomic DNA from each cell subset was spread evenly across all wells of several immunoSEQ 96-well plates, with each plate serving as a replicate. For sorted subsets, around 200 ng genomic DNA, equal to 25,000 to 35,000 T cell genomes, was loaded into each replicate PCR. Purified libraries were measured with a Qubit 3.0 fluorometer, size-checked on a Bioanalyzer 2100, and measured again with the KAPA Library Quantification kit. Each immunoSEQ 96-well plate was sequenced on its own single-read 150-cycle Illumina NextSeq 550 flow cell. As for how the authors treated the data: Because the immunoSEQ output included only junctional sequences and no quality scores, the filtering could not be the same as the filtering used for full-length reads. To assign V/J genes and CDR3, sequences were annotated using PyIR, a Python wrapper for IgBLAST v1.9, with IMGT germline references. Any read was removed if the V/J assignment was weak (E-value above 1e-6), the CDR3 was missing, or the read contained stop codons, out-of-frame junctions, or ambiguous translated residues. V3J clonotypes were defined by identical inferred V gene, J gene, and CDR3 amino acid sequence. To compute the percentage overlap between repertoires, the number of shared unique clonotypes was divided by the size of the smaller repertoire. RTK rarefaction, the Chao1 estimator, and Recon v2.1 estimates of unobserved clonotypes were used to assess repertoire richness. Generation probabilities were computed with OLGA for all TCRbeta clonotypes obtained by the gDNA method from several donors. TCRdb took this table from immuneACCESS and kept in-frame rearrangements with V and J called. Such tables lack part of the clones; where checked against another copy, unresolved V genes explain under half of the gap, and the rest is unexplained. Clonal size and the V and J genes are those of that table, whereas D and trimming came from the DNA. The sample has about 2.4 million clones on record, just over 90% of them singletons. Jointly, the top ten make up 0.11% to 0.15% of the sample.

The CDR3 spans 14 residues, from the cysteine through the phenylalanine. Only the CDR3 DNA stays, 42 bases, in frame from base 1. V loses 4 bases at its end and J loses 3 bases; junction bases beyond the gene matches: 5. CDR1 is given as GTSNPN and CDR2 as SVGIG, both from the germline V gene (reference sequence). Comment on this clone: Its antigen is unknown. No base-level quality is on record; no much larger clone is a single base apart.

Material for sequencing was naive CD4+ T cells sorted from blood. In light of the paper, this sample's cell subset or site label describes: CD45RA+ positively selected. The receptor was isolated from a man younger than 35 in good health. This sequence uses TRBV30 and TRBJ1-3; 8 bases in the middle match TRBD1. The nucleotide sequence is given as TGTGCCTGGACCCCCGGGACAGGTGGAAACACCATATATTTT. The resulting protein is CAWTPGTGGNTIYF.